These T cell receptor beta chains were read from a single sample in a study of beta chain features in type 1 diabetes. The data were produced by immunoSEQ multiplex PCR, yet TCRdb's version contains in-frame clones alone and is incomplete. The data contain 450,000 or so clones, roughly 10% of them singletons. The sequenced sample consisted of naive CD4+ T cells from blood. Every receptor here comes from a woman in her late teens or twenties in good health. Each CDR3 is given with its conserved first and last residue. The D gene is left open where the match is weak. The size of a clone is reported for some rows only, either as once, few or many, or as a class for expanded clones.

D gene	clone size	V gene	J gene	CDR3 protein	CDR3 DNA
.	.	TRBV9	TRBJ1-5	CASSVGASEPQHF	TGTGCCAGCAGCGTTGGGGCTTCGGAGCCCCAGCATTTT
.	.	TRBV9	TRBJ2-7	CASNRGPSYEQYF	TGTGCCAGCAACCGGGGGCCATCCTACGAGCAGTACTTC
.	.	TRBV5-1	TRBJ2-5	CASRGSSGSLEGQYF	TGCGCCAGCAGAGGTTCGTCAGGTTCGCTAGAGGGCCAGTACTTC
TRBD2	few	TRBV7-2	TRBJ2-1	CASSPSGSSYNEQFF	TGTGCCAGCAGCCCAAGCGGGAGTAGCTACAATGAGCAGTTCTTC
.	few	TRBV11-1	TRBJ2-3	CASSFFWGNTDTQYF	TGTGCCAGCAGCTTCTTCTGGGGGAACACAGATACGCAGTATTTT
.	few	TRBV30	TRBJ2-7	CAWSVLSEQYF	TGTGCCTGGAGTGTCCTAAGCGAGCAGTACTTC
TRBD1	few	TRBV7-3	TRBJ1-2	CASSMTGNYGYTF	TGTGCCAGCAGCATGACAGGGAACTATGGCTACACCTTC
.	.	TRBV6-6	TRBJ2-3	CASSWDESTDTQYF	TGTGCCAGCAGTTGGGACGAAAGCACAGATACGCAGTATTTT
TRBD1	few	TRBV7-6	TRBJ2-6	CAIPGQGASGANVLTF	TGTGCCATCCCGGGACAGGGGGCTTCTGGGGCCAACGTCCTGACTTTC
.	.	TRBV7-2	TRBJ2-1	CASSSASGNEQFF	TGTGCCAGCAGCTCTGCAAGCGGCAATGAGCAGTTCTTC
.	.	TRBV6-5	TRBJ1-2	CASSSGALKDGYTF	TGTGCCAGCAGTTCAGGGGCCTTGAAGGATGGCTACACCTTC
.	.	TRBV14	TRBJ2-7	CASSQDLLAGAHEQYF	TGTGCCAGCAGCCAAGATCTGTTAGCCGGCGCACACGAGCAGTACTTC
.	many	TRBV15	TRBJ2-5	CATSRSRTFETQYF	TGTGCCACCAGCAGGTCCAGGACATTCGAGACCCAGTACTTC
TRBD1	.	TRBV4-3	TRBJ2-1	CASSRSDRAYNEQFF	TGCGCCAGCAGCCGGTCGGACAGGGCGTACAATGAGCAGTTCTTC
.	few	TRBV18	TRBJ1-2	CASTLRAEGNYGYTF	TGTGCCAGCACTCTCCGGGCGGAGGGGAACTATGGCTACACCTTC
.	few	TRBV4-3	TRBJ1-1	CASSQELGMNTEAFF	TGCGCCAGCAGCCAAGAGTTGGGAATGAACACTGAAGCTTTCTTT
.	few	TRBV5-6	TRBJ2-1	CASSLYAGNEQFF	TGTGCCAGCAGCTTGTATGCTGGGAATGAGCAGTTCTTC
.	.	TRBV18	TRBJ2-7	CASSPTNSYEQYF	TGTGCCAGCTCACCTACAAATTCCTACGAGCAGTACTTC
TRBD2	many	TRBV9	TRBJ2-1	CASSVRLAGAEQFF	TGTGCCAGCAGCGTAAGACTAGCGGGAGCTGAGCAGTTCTTC
TRBD1	few	TRBV9	TRBJ2-7	CASSSTQGAHEQYF	TGTGCCAGCAGCTCAACTCAGGGGGCCCACGAGCAGTACTTC
TRBD1	few	TRBV19	TRBJ1-5	CASSIHPARTGGVNQPQHF	TGTGCCAGTAGTATACACCCCGCCCGGACAGGGGGCGTCAATCAGCCCCAGCATTTT
.	few	TRBV16	TRBJ1-6	CASSQFDIGTNSPLHF	TGTGCCAGCAGCCAATTTGACATAGGGACTAATTCACCCCTCCACTTT
.	few	TRBV27	TRBJ2-3	CASSGPEHTQYF	TGTGCCAGCAGTGGCCCGGAGCATACGCAGTATTTT
.	few	TRBV9	TRBJ2-5	CASSVGLFRETQYF	TGTGCCAGCAGCGTAGGACTCTTCCGGGAGACCCAGTACTTC
TRBD1	.	TRBV27	TRBJ1-5	CASSPAGQGIQPQHF	TGTGCCAGCAGTCCGGCGGGACAGGGAATTCAGCCCCAGCATTTT
.	.	TRBV21-1	TRBJ1-2	CASSKKSRGTYGYTF	TGTGCCAGCAGCAAAAAATCAAGAGGGACCTATGGCTACACCTTC
.	.	TRBV18	TRBJ2-3	CASSPPGLRTDTQYF	TGTGCCAGCTCACCACCGGGTTTGAGAACAGATACGCAGTATTTT
TRBD1	.	TRBV18	TRBJ1-1	CASSPRQGISEAFF	TGTGCCAGCTCACCACGACAGGGCATCTCTGAAGCTTTCTTT
.	few	TRBV19	TRBJ1-4	CASNGEKLFF	TGTGCCAGCAATGGGGAAAAACTGTTTTTT
.	few	TRBV30	TRBJ2-2	CAWSPGPANTGELFF	TGTGCCTGGAGTCCAGGTCCTGCGAACACCGGGGAGCTGTTTTTT
TRBD1	few	TRBV2	TRBJ1-4	CASRTGGLTNEKLFF	TGTGCCAGCCGAACAGGGGGGCTGACTAATGAAAAACTGTTTTTT
.	.	TRBV30	TRBJ2-7	CAWSNPRGRGYEQYF	TGTGCCTGGAGTAACCCTCGGGGGCGAGGGTACGAGCAGTACTTC
.	.	TRBV6-5	TRBJ2-3	CASSYSGTDTQYF	TGTGCCAGCAGTTACTCGGGTACAGATACGCAGTATTTT
TRBD2	.	TRBV25-1	TRBJ2-3	CASSEAGGTDTQYF	TGTGCCAGCAGTGAAGCGGGAGGCACAGATACGCAGTATTTT
TRBD2	.	TRBV28	TRBJ2-7	CASSTPRSGRAYEQYF	TGTGCCAGCAGTACACCGCGCAGCGGGAGGGCCTACGAGCAGTACTTC
.	few	TRBV9	TRBJ2-4	CASSTSLGQSAKNIQYF	TGTGCCAGCAGCACCTCCTTAGGCCAATCAGCCAAAAACATTCAGTACTTC
.	many	TRBV29-1	TRBJ1-2	CSVSGTSSSMGYTF	TGCAGCGTCAGCGGAACGAGTAGTTCGATGGGCTACACCTTC
.	.	TRBV20-1	TRBJ2-3	CSASYTDTQYF	TGCAGTGCTAGTTATACAGATACGCAGTATTTT
TRBD2	.	TRBV2	TRBJ2-5	CASSDGLAGAETQYF	TGTGCCAGCAGTGATGGACTAGCGGGGGCGGAGACCCAGTACTTC
.	.	TRBV30	TRBJ1-6	CAWNKGEWNSPLHF	TGTGCCTGGAATAAGGGGGAGTGGAATTCACCCCTCCACTTT
TRBD2	.	TRBV6-6	TRBJ2-3	CASSSAGGPDTQYF	TGTGCCAGCAGTTCGGCGGGAGGTCCAGATACGCAGTATTTT
.	few	TRBV7-2	TRBJ2-2	CASSSDTGELFF	TGTGCCAGCAGCTCCGACACCGGGGAGCTGTTTTTT
.	once	TRBV7-2	TRBJ2-2	CASSLAPTGELFF	TGTGCCAGCAGCTTAGCCCCAACCGGGGAGCTGTTTTTT
.	few	TRBV7-2	TRBJ1-5	CASSLKGGGQPQHF	TGTGCCAGCAGCTTAAAGGGGGGCGGACAGCCCCAGCATTTT
TRBD2	.	TRBV4-2	TRBJ2-1	CASSLAGGSSSYNEQFF	TGTGCCAGCAGCCTAGCGGGAGGGTCCAGCTCCTACAATGAGCAGTTCTTC
.	.	TRBV7-2	TRBJ2-1	CASSLAASASYNEQFF	TGTGCCAGCAGCTTAGCGGCTAGCGCCTCTTACAATGAGCAGTTCTTC
.	.	TRBV7-3	TRBJ2-1	CASSPQTSSYNEQFF	TGTGCCAGCAGTCCCCAGACGAGCTCCTACAATGAGCAGTTCTTC
.	few	TRBV14	TRBJ1-6	CASSPLGYNSPLHF	TGTGCCAGCAGCCCTCTAGGGTATAATTCACCCCTCCACTTT
.	few	TRBV29-1	TRBJ1-2	CSVEEDVREMNYGYTF	TGCAGCGTTGAAGAGGATGTCCGAGAGATGAACTATGGCTACACCTTC
.	few	TRBV18	TRBJ2-2	CASWRDSNTGELFF	TGTGCCAGCTGGCGGGATTCGAACACCGGGGAGCTGTTTTTT
.	.	TRBV25-1	TRBJ2-2	CASSERRSGTGELFF	TGTGCCAGCAGTGAAAGAAGGTCTGGGACCGGGGAGCTGTTTTTT
.	few	TRBV5-1	TRBJ2-1	CASSAGIYNEQFF	TGCGCCAGCAGCGCAGGGATCTACAATGAGCAGTTCTTC
.	few	TRBV20-1	TRBJ1-1	CSARTRGEAFF	TGCAGTGCTCGGACCCGTGGTGAAGCTTTCTTT
TRBD1	once	TRBV5-1	TRBJ2-3	CASSLRTGVTDTQYF	TGCGCCAGCAGCTTGCGAACAGGGGTAACAGATACGCAGTATTTT
.	few	TRBV4-3	TRBJ2-3	CASSQDPRGIGTDTQYF	TGCGCCAGCAGCCAAGATCCCCGCGGGATTGGAACAGATACGCAGTATTTT
.	few	TRBV13	TRBJ2-3	CASSLSATSTDTQYF	TGTGCCAGCAGCTTGAGCGCAACTAGCACAGATACGCAGTATTTT